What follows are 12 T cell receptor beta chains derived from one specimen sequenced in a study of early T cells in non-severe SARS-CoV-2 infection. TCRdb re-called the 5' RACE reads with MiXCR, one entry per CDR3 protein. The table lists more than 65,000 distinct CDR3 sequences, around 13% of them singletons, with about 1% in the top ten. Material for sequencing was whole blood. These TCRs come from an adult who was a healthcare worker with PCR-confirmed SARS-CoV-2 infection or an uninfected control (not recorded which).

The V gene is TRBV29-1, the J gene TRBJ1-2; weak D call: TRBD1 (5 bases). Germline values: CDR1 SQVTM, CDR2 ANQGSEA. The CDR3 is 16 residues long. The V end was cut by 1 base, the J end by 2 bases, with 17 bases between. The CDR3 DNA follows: TGCAGCGTTGAAGGCCGGGCAGGGCGCCTAAACTATGGCTACACCTTC. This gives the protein CSVEGRAGRLNYGYTF.

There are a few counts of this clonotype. CDR3 bases: TGTGCCAGCAGCCATTCGGGTCGGATCAATGAGCAGTTCTTC. Protein: CASSHSGRINEQFF. The chain combines TRBV7-8 with TRBJ2-1; D is undetermined. The CDR3 loop spans 14 amino acids. CDR1 is SGHVS and CDR2 is FQNEAQ in the germline V gene. Trimming removed 5 bases from V and 6 bases from J, with 14 bases in between.

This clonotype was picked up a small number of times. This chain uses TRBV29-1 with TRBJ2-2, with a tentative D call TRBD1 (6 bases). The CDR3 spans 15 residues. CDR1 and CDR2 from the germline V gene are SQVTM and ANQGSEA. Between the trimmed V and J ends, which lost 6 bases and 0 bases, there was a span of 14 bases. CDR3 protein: CSVPQGLTNTGELFF. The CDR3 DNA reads TGCAGCGTGCCACAGGGTTTAACGAACACCGGGGAGCTGTTTTTT.

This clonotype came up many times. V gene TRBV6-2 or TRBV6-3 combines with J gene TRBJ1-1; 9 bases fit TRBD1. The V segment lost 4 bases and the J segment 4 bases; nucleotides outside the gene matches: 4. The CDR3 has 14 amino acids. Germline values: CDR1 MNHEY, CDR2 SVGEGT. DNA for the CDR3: TGTGCCAGCAGTTCCTACAGGGGGCTCACTGAAGCTTTCTTT. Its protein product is CASSSYRGLTEAFF.

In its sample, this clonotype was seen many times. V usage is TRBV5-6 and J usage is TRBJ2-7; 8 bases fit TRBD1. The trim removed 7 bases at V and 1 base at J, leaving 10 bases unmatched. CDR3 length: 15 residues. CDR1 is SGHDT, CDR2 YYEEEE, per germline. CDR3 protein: CASGGVGQGSYEQYF. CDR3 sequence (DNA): TGTGCCAGCGGAGGGGTCGGACAGGGTTCCTACGAGCAGTACTTC.

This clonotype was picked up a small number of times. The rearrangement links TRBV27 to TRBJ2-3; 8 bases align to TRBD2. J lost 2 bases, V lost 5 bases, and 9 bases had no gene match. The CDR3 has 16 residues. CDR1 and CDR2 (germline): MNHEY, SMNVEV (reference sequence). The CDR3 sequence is CASSPPTSGNTDTQYF. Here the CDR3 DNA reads TGTGCCAGCAGTCCGCCCACTAGCGGTAACACAGATACGCAGTATTTT.

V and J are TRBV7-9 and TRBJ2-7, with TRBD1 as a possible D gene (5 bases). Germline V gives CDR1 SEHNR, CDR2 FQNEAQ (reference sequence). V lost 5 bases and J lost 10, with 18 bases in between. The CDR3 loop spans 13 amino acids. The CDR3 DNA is TGTGCCAGCAGCAGCGACAGTAACCCTAGACAGTACTTC. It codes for CASSSDSNPRQYF.

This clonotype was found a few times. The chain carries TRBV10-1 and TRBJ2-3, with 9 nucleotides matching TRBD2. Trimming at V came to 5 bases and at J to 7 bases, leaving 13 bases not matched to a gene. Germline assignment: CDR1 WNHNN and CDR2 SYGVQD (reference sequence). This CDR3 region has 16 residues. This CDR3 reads CASSPTGTSRVNTQYF. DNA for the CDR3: TGCGCCAGCAGTCCCACCGGGACTAGCCGGGTAAATACGCAGTATTTT.

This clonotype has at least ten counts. The CDR3 DNA reads TGCAGCGTTGAGCGGGGGGAGCGAGAGACCCAGTACTTC. Translating it yields CSVERGERETQYF. The chain combines TRBV29-1 with TRBJ2-5, with 8 bases matching TRBD2. This CDR3 region has 13 residues. Germline V gene sequence: CDR1 SQVTM, CDR2 ANQGSEA. With V trimmed by 3 bases and J by 4 bases, 4 bases remained unmatched.

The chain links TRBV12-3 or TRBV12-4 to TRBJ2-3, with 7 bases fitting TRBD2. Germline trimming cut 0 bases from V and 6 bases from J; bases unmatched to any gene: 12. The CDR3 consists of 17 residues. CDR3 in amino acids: CASSLALTSDRADTQYF. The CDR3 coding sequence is TGTGCCAGCAGTTTAGCGCTAACTAGCGACCGGGCTGATACGCAGTATTTT.

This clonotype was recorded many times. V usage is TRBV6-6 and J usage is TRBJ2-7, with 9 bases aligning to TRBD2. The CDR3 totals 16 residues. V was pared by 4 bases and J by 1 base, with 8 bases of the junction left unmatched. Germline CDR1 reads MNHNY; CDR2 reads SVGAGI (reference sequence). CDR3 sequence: CASSFVSGRKSYEQYF. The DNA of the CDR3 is TGTGCCAGCAGTTTTGTGAGCGGGAGGAAATCCTACGAGCAGTACTTC.

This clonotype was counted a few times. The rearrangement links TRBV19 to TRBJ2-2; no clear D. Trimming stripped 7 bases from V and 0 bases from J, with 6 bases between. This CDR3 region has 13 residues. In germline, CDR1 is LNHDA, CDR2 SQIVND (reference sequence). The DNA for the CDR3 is TGTGCCAGTAAAGATACGAACACCGGGGAGCTGTTTTTT. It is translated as CASKDTNTGELFF. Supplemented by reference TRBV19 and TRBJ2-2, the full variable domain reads DGGITQSPKYLFRKEGQNVTLSCEQNLNHDAMYWYRQDPGQGLRLIYYSQIVNDFQKGDIAEGYSVSREKKESFPLTVTSAQKNPTAFYLCASKDTNTGELFFGEGSRLTVL.